One sample yielded the 22 T cell receptor beta chains listed below, sequenced in a study of cytomegalovirus exposure and HLA in healthy donors. Profiling relied on immunoSEQ multiplex PCR, and the TCRdb table lists in-frame clones only, not all of them. The sample lists 150,000 to 200,000 clones, about 81% occurring once. The material sequenced was PBMCs. The source is a woman aged 30 to 39 in good health and CMV-seronegative.

This chain joins TRBV5-1 and TRBJ2-7; 7 bases fit TRBD2. The CDR3 contains 15 residues. Trimming cost V 5 bases and J 5 bases; bases outside gene matches: 13. The germline gives CDR1 SGHRS, CDR2 YFSETQ. CDR3 nucleotide sequence: TGCGCCAGCAGTGCGTGGAACGGGGGGACGGACGAGCAGTACTTC. Translated: CASSAWNGGTDEQYF. Variable domain in full (rest from reference TRBV5-1 and TRBJ2-7): KAGVTQTPRYLIKTRGQQVTLSCSPISGHRSVSWYQQTPGQGLQFLFEYFSETQRNKGNFPGRFSGRQFSNSRSEMNVSTLELGDSALYLCASSAWNGGTDEQYFGPGTRLTVT.

This chain uses TRBV5-4 with TRBJ2-2; 14 positions match TRBD2. The CDR3 is 20 residues long. Germline V lookup: CDR1 SGHNT, CDR2 YYREEE (reference sequence). V was pared by 2 bases and J by 2 bases, with 11 bases of the junction left unmatched. Here the CDR3 DNA reads TGTGCCAGCAGCTTTTCACTCGGGACTAGCGGGGGCCTAAACACCGGGGAGCTGTTTTTT. This encodes CASSFSLGTSGGLNTGELFF. Complete variable domain (other parts from reference TRBV5-4 and TRBJ2-2): ETGVTQSPTHLIKTRGQQVTLRCSSQSGHNTVSWYQQALGQGPQFIFQYYREEENGRGNFPPRFSGLQFPNYSSELNVNALELDDSALYLCASSFSLGTSGGLNTGELFFGEGSRLTVL.

This chain joins TRBV29-1 and TRBJ1-2; 10 nucleotides align to TRBD1. This CDR3 is built from 14 residues. The ends lost 4 bases at V and 3 bases at J; junction bases unmatched: 5. Germline V gene data show CDR1 as SQVTM and CDR2 as ANQGSEA. CDR3 sequence: CSVGPGTGDYGYTF. The CDR3 nucleotides read TGCAGCGTTGGGCCAGGGACAGGGGACTATGGCTACACCTTC.

The chain links TRBV7-2 to TRBJ1-5, with 7 bases aligning to TRBD1. The germline V gene encodes CDR1 SGHTA and CDR2 FQGNSA. The trim removed 4 bases at V and 7 bases at J, leaving 7 bases unmatched. The CDR3 length is 14 residues. DNA of the CDR3: TGTGCCAGCAGCTCCCGACAGGGACCCCAGCCCCAGCATTTT. It codes for CASSSRQGPQPQHF.

The CDR3 region is CASRELAGGSYEQYF. CDR3 coding DNA: TGTGCCAGCAGGGAACTAGCGGGGGGCTCCTACGAGCAGTACTTC. The chain carries TRBV6-5 and TRBJ2-7; 12 bases fit TRBD2. The CDR3 is 15 residues long. J was trimmed by 0 bases and V by 6 bases; bases with no gene match: 3. The V gene's germline CDR1 is MNHEY and CDR2 SVGAGI.

This clone was found a few times. V gene TRBV30 combines with J gene TRBJ1-4, with 8 positions matching TRBD1. The J segment lost 5 bases and the V segment lost 2 bases, leaving 10 bases of the junction unmatched. This CDR3 comprises 16 residues. The germline V gene encodes CDR1 GTSNPN and CDR2 SVGIG (reference sequence). The CDR3 spells CAWSLLLTGANEKLFF. CDR3 nucleotide sequence: TGTGCCTGGAGTTTACTGTTGACAGGGGCAAATGAAAAACTGTTTTTT.

V usage is TRBV27 and J usage is TRBJ2-7; 7 bases agree with TRBD1. V lost 5 bases and J lost 2; bases outside the gene matches: 9. This CDR3 has 15 residues. Germline V gives CDR1 MNHEY, CDR2 SMNVEV (reference sequence). CDR3 protein: CASSPWDSRPYEQYF. The CDR3, as DNA: TGTGCCAGCAGTCCGTGGGACAGCCGACCCTACGAGCAGTACTTC.

The J gene is TRBJ2-5, the V gene TRBV6-1; 7 bases map to TRBD1. Losses at the gene ends were 6 bases for V and 4 bases for J; bases not matched to a gene: 11. This CDR3 has 15 residues. Germline CDR1 reads MNHNS; CDR2 reads SASEGT. The chain's CDR3 is CASSLDRVGGETQYF. CDR3 in DNA: TGTGCCAGCAGCCTCGACAGGGTGGGTGGAGAGACCCAGTACTTC.

This sequence joins TRBV7-9 and TRBJ2-1; the match to TRBD2 covers 8 bases. The CDR3 has 18 amino acids. The V gene end was trimmed by 5 bases and the J gene end by 8 bases; junction bases not matched to a gene: 20. CDR1 is SEHNR, CDR2 FQNEAQ, per germline (reference sequence). The CDR3 nucleotides are TGTGCCAGCAGCCCAAGCGGCGGCAGCGGGAGATGGGGTGATGAGCAGTTCTTC. Amino acids: CASSPSGGSGRWGDEQFF.

The V call is TRBV5-6, the J call TRBJ2-2, with a possible D match to TRBD2 (6 bases). CDR3 length: 15 residues. Trimming cost V 2 bases and J 5 bases, with 13 bases left between them. Germline assignment: CDR1 SGHDT and CDR2 YYEEEE. The CDR3 region is CASSFFGGTTGELFF. CDR3 coding DNA: TGTGCCAGCAGCTTTTTTGGCGGGACGACCGGGGAGCTGTTTTTT. Full variable domain (remainder filled in from reference TRBV5-6 and TRBJ2-2): DAGVTQSPTHLIKTRGQQVTLRCSPKSGHDTVSWYQQALGQGPQFIFQYYEEEERQRGNFPDRFSGHQFPNYSSELNVNALLLGDSALYLCASSFFGGTTGELFFGEGSRLTVL.

DNA for the CDR3: TGTGCCAGCAGTTTATCCCCAACAGTAAGGGAGCTGTTTTTT. This encodes CASSLSPTVRELFF. This sequence joins TRBV27 and TRBJ2-2; D gene ambiguous. The CDR3 is 14 amino acids. V lost 0 bases to trimming and J lost 9 bases, with 11 bases between them. CDR1 MNHEY and CDR2 SMNVEV come from the germline V gene (reference sequence).

The rearrangement joins TRBV11-2 to TRBJ1-1; weak D call: TRBD1 (5 bases). The length of the CDR3 is 13 residues. CDR1 SGHAT and CDR2 FQNNGV come from the germline V gene. The ends were cut back, 6 bases at V and 4 bases at J, with 12 bases in the middle. Here the CDR3 reads CASRRRDSTEAFF. CDR3 nucleotide sequence: TGTGCCAGCAGACGCAGGGATAGCACTGAAGCTTTCTTT.

The chain carries TRBV5-1 and TRBJ2-3; 7 bases agree with TRBD1. The junction had 5 bases not matched to a gene; V was cut back by 1 base and J by 0 bases. The CDR3 is made up of 16 amino acids. CDR1 SGHRS and CDR2 YFSETQ come from the germline V gene. CDR3 in DNA: TGCGCCAGCAGCTTGCCCGGGACAGAAAGCACAGATACGCAGTATTTT. Protein sequence: CASSLPGTESTDTQYF.

The rearrangement joins TRBV27 to TRBJ1-2, with D unresolved. Trimming left V 3 bases short and J 0 bases short, with 5 bases between. The CDR3 length is 13 residues. Germline V CDR1 and CDR2: MNHEY, SMNVEV (reference sequence). CDR3 amino acids: CASSLVANYGYTF. For the CDR3, the DNA is TGTGCCAGCAGTTTGGTAGCTAACTATGGCTACACCTTC.

The rearrangement uses TRBV28 and TRBJ2-5; 13 bases align to TRBD2. The germline V gene has CDR1 MDHEN and CDR2 SYDVKM. With V trimmed by 6 bases and J by 4 bases, 14 bases remained unmatched. The CDR3 has 18 residues. CDR3 coding DNA: TGTGCCAGCAGCTCGCGGACTAGCGGGGGCCAGTTGAGAGAGACCCAGTACTTC. It translates to CASSSRTSGGQLRETQYF.

The rearrangement links TRBV18 to TRBJ2-2, with D possibly being TRBD2 (5 bases). The germline V gene has CDR1 KGHSH and CDR2 LQKENI. This CDR3 spans 16 amino acids. The germline V and J ends were trimmed by 2 bases and 6 bases, with 16 bases remaining between them. Written as DNA, the CDR3 is TGTGCCAGCTCACCATGGAACCCTAGCAGTTCCGGGGAGCTGTTTTTT. Its protein is CASSPWNPSSSGELFF.

This clone was detected only once. The chain is built from TRBV21-1 and TRBJ2-1; the table gives TRBD1 as D, unverified against the DNA. TRBV21-1 is a pseudogene segment. The CDR3 sequence is 16 residues long. As DNA, the CDR3 is TGTGCCAGCAGCAAACCCCGACAGGTGACCTACAATGAGCAGTTCTTC. Encoded protein: CASSKPRQVTYNEQFF.

V gene TRBV9 combines with J gene TRBJ2-7, with 8 bases lining up with TRBD2. Germline-derived CDR1 and CDR2 are SGDLS and YYNGEE. V shed 1 base, J shed 6 bases, and the junction held 6 bases outside the gene matches. The CDR3 length is 14 residues. CDR3 in amino acids: CASSVTGTRSEQYF. CDR3 nucleotide sequence: TGTGCCAGCAGCGTAACCGGGACTAGGAGCGAGCAGTACTTC.

The genes are TRBV19 and TRBJ1-2; D not resolved. The ends were cut back, 1 base at V and 3 bases at J, with 9 bases in the middle. CDR1 and CDR2 from the germline V gene are LNHDA and SQIVND (reference sequence). This CDR3 spans 14 amino acids. The DNA for the CDR3 is TGTGCCAGTAGTATAGTAGGAGGGTACTATGGCTACACCTTC. Translated: CASSIVGGYYGYTF. The whole variable domain, remainder taken from reference TRBV19 and TRBJ1-2, is DGGITQSPKYLFRKEGQNVTLSCEQNLNHDAMYWYRQDPGQGLRLIYYSQIVNDFQKGDIAEGYSVSREKKESFPLTVTSAQKNPTAFYLCASSIVGGYYGYTFGSGTRLTVV.

The chain combines TRBV2 with TRBJ2-1, with a possible D match to TRBD1 (6 bases). V was pared by 8 bases and J by 10 bases, with 18 bases between. This CDR3 is built from 13 residues. Germline V gene data show CDR1 as SNHLY and CDR2 as FYNNEI. The CDR3 DNA reads TGTGCCAGCCGATTGGACAGCCTCGGGGAGCAGTTCTTC. Its translation is CASRLDSLGEQFF.

This rearrangement joins TRBV5-1 to TRBJ1-2; D unresolved. CDR1 SGHRS and CDR2 YFSETQ come from the germline V gene. The CDR3 runs to 12 residues. V lost 2 bases to trimming and J lost 4 bases, with 6 bases between them. In DNA form, the CDR3 reads TGCGCCAGCAGCTTTTCGGGCTATGGCTACACCTTC. It translates to CASSFSGYGYTF. Full variable domain (rest looked up from reference TRBV5-1 and TRBJ1-2): KAGVTQTPRYLIKTRGQQVTLSCSPISGHRSVSWYQQTPGQGLQFLFEYFSETQRNKGNFPGRFSGRQFSNSRSEMNVSTLELGDSALYLCASSFSGYGYTFGSGTRLTVV.

CDR3 DNA sequence: TGTGCCAGCAGACCCGGGACAGGGGTGTACGAGCAGTACTTC. This gives the protein CASRPGTGVYEQYF. The gene calls are TRBV6-1 and TRBJ2-7; TRBD1 aligns across 10 bases. CDR1 is MNHNS, CDR2 SASEGT, per germline. The CDR3 contains 14 residues. V was pared by 6 bases and J by 4 bases, with 6 bases of the junction left unmatched.